This TCR beta chain derives from a study of blood T cell repertoires in COVID-19. The overall study: Sites across the United States, Italy and Spain contributed samples from acute and convalescent COVID-19. T cells, B-cell-depleted T cells, or PBMCs provided the cDNA or gDNA that served as material.

This clone was seen a single time. Trimming cost V 5 bases and J 5 bases; bases outside gene matches: 9. This CDR3 has 15 residues. The germline gives CDR1 SEHNR, CDR2 FQNEAQ (reference sequence). Per the original data handling: Cell counts per sample came from amplifying reference gene primers. Data came from immunoSEQ multiplex PCR; TCRdb stores just in-frame clones and leaves some out. That table furnishes V, J and clone size, whereas the DNA furnished D and trimming. Of tens of thousands of clones listed, almost 95% are singletons. The material sequenced was peripheral blood. The chain links TRBV7-9 to TRBJ2-5; 9 bases are shared with TRBD2. The receptor was derived from a woman aged 60-70 years with active COVID-19. Here the CDR3 reads CASSQLAGQVETQYF. The CDR3 DNA follows: TGTGCCAGCAGCCAACTAGCGGGCCAAGTGGAGACCCAGTACTTC. Based on the CDR3 plus reference TRBV7-9 and TRBJ2-5, the full variable domain is DTGVSQNPRHKITKRGQNVTFRCDPISEHNRLYWYRQTLGQGPEFLTYFQNEAQLEKSRLLSDRFSAERPKGSFSTLEIQRTEQGDSAMYLCASSQLAGQVETQYFGPGTRLLVL.